A selection of T cell receptor beta chains follows, all from one sample in a study of blood T cell repertoires in COVID-19. Clones were sequenced by immunoSEQ multiplex PCR, and TCRdb holds only the in-frame ones, with some missing. The repertoire has about 210,000 clones, 81% of them found once; the top ten carry around 9.2%. Sequenced material: PBMCs or T cells enriched from blood (not recorded which). Receptor source: a man aged 35-49 years who had recovered from COVID-19. The CDR3 runs from the conserved cysteine through the conserved F or W. A D gene is named only where the DNA matches it firmly. Expanded clones get a size class; other rows say once, few or many, or leave the size out.

clone_size: -; d_call: -; v_call: TRBV19; j_call: TRBJ1-2; cdr3_nt: TGTGCCAGTAGTCCAATAGCCGCCGGACGTTTAGCGGGCTACACCTTC; cdr3_aa: CASSPIAAGRLAGYTF
clone_size: -; d_call: -; v_call: TRBV20-1; j_call: TRBJ1-4; cdr3_nt: TGCAGTGTGTCTCCGGGGGAAAAACTGTTTTTT; cdr3_aa: CSVSPGEKLFF
clone_size: few; d_call: -; v_call: TRBV28; j_call: TRBJ2-2; cdr3_nt: TGTGCCAGCAGTTCCCTCGCAGGTTTGAACACCGGGGAGCTGTTTTTT; cdr3_aa: CASSSLAGLNTGELFF
clone_size: few; d_call: -; v_call: TRBV5-4; j_call: TRBJ1-1; cdr3_nt: TGTGCCAGCAGCTTGGAGCCGGTTTGGAGGGGCCCTGAAGCTTTCTTT; cdr3_aa: CASSLEPVWRGPEAFF
clone_size: once; d_call: -; v_call: TRBV2; j_call: TRBJ1-5; cdr3_nt: TGTGCCAGCAATGGAGGCAGGAAGGGCAATCAGCCCCAGCATTTT; cdr3_aa: CASNGGRKGNQPQHF
clone_size: -; d_call: -; v_call: TRBV4-1; j_call: TRBJ2-3; cdr3_nt: TGCGCCAGCAGCCAAGTCCCTTTTAGCACAGATACGCAGTATTTT; cdr3_aa: CASSQVPFSTDTQYF
clone_size: -; d_call: -; v_call: TRBV5-5; j_call: TRBJ1-5; cdr3_nt: TGTGCCAGCAGCTTGATCCCAGGGGCACCCAATCAGCCCCAGCATTTT; cdr3_aa: CASSLIPGAPNQPQHF
clone_size: -; d_call: TRBD2; v_call: TRBV7-2; j_call: TRBJ2-7; cdr3_nt: TGTGCCAGCATCCCACCGGGACTACCCTCCTACGAGCAGTACTTC; cdr3_aa: CASIPPGLPSYEQYF
clone_size: -; d_call: -; v_call: TRBV28; j_call: TRBJ1-5; cdr3_nt: TGTGCCAGCAGTTTATCACAGAGGGATCAGCCCCAGCATTTT; cdr3_aa: CASSLSQRDQPQHF
clone_size: -; d_call: -; v_call: TRBV6-1; j_call: TRBJ1-2; cdr3_nt: TGTGCCAGCAGGGAACAGGTATCCTATGGCTACACCTTC; cdr3_aa: CASREQVSYGYTF
clone_size: -; d_call: -; v_call: TRBV7-9; j_call: TRBJ2-2; cdr3_nt: TGTGCCAACTCGCGGACTCCCGACACCGGGGAGCTGTTTTTT; cdr3_aa: CANSRTPDTGELFF
clone_size: few; d_call: -; v_call: TRBV5-8; j_call: TRBJ1-1; cdr3_nt: TGTGCCAGCAGCTCGGGAAACGGGGGGCGCACTGAAGCTTTCTTT; cdr3_aa: CASSSGNGGRTEAFF
clone_size: -; d_call: -; v_call: TRBV27; j_call: TRBJ2-1; cdr3_nt: TGTGCCAGCAGGGCGACAGGCTACAATGAGCAGTTCTTC; cdr3_aa: CASRATGYNEQFF
clone_size: -; d_call: -; v_call: TRBV5-1; j_call: TRBJ1-4; cdr3_nt: TGCGCCAGCAGCTTGACAGGGAGTGAAAAACTGTTTTTT; cdr3_aa: CASSLTGSEKLFF
clone_size: -; d_call: TRBD1; v_call: TRBV5-1; j_call: TRBJ2-2; cdr3_nt: TGCGCCAGCAGCGCCGCAGGGGGCGGAGGGGAGCTGTTTTTT; cdr3_aa: CASSAAGGGGELFF
clone_size: -; d_call: -; v_call: TRBV7-2; j_call: TRBJ1-5; cdr3_nt: TGTGCCAGCAGCCCTAGGCGGAACAATCAGCCCCAGCATTTT; cdr3_aa: CASSPRRNNQPQHF
clone_size: few; d_call: -; v_call: TRBV6-1; j_call: TRBJ2-3; cdr3_nt: TGTGCCAGCAGTGAAGCTGGAGGGGGCAGCACAGATACGCAGTATTTT; cdr3_aa: CASSEAGGGSTDTQYF
clone_size: -; d_call: TRBD2; v_call: TRBV5-4; j_call: TRBJ2-2; cdr3_nt: TGTGCCAGCAGCTTGGCTAGCGGGAGGTCTCCAGGCGCCGGGGAGCTGTTTTTT; cdr3_aa: CASSLASGRSPGAGELFF
clone_size: -; d_call: -; v_call: TRBV9; j_call: TRBJ1-2; cdr3_nt: TGTGCCAGCAGCGTAGCAGACAGGACGGGCTACACCTTC; cdr3_aa: CASSVADRTGYTF
clone_size: -; d_call: TRBD1; v_call: TRBV5-4; j_call: TRBJ2-2; cdr3_nt: TGTGCCAGCAGCTTGGGGGACAGAAACACCGGGGAGCTGTTTTTT; cdr3_aa: CASSLGDRNTGELFF
clone_size: -; d_call: -; v_call: TRBV6-5; j_call: TRBJ1-2; cdr3_nt: TGTGCCAGCAGACCCGGGACTGCTAACTATGGCTACACCTTC; cdr3_aa: CASRPGTANYGYTF
clone_size: -; d_call: -; v_call: TRBV5-1; j_call: TRBJ2-5; cdr3_nt: TGCGCCAGCAGCTTCAATGACAGACAAGAGACCCAGTACTTC; cdr3_aa: CASSFNDRQETQYF
clone_size: -; d_call: TRBD2; v_call: TRBV5-1; j_call: TRBJ2-3; cdr3_nt: TGCGCCAGCAGCCCCGGGACTAGCGGGAGTTTAACAGATACGCAGTATTTT; cdr3_aa: CASSPGTSGSLTDTQYF
clone_size: -; d_call: TRBD1; v_call: TRBV25-1; j_call: TRBJ1-5; cdr3_nt: TGTGCCAGCAGTGACGGACAGGGTCTTTCTCAGCCCCAGCATTTT; cdr3_aa: CASSDGQGLSQPQHF
clone_size: -; d_call: TRBD1; v_call: TRBV9; j_call: TRBJ1-6; cdr3_nt: TGTGCCAGCAGTGATACCACAGGGGGAAGAAATTCACCCCTCCACTTT; cdr3_aa: CASSDTTGGRNSPLHF
clone_size: once; d_call: TRBD2; v_call: TRBV19; j_call: TRBJ2-1; cdr3_nt: TGTGCCAGTAGTACCTACCCCCGGGCTAGCGGAGAGGGGAATGAGCAGTTCTTC; cdr3_aa: CASSTYPRASGEGNEQFF
clone_size: few; d_call: -; v_call: TRBV19; j_call: TRBJ1-2; cdr3_nt: TGTGCCAGTACACCACGGCACGGGGGGGACTATGGCTACACCTTC; cdr3_aa: CASTPRHGGDYGYTF
clone_size: few; d_call: -; v_call: TRBV7-9; j_call: TRBJ1-6; cdr3_nt: TGTGCCAGCAGCTACCGGGACACGATGAATTCACCCCTCCACTTT; cdr3_aa: CASSYRDTMNSPLHF
clone_size: once; d_call: -; v_call: TRBV5-1; j_call: TRBJ1-3; cdr3_nt: TGCGCCAGCAGCTTGCGGGAGAAGGGAAACACCATATATTTT; cdr3_aa: CASSLREKGNTIYF
clone_size: -; d_call: -; v_call: TRBV5-1; j_call: TRBJ1-2; cdr3_nt: TGCGCCAGCAGCTTGGGACAGACGTCGTGGTATGGCTACACCTTC; cdr3_aa: CASSLGQTSWYGYTF
clone_size: -; d_call: TRBD2; v_call: TRBV12-3/TRBV12-4; j_call: TRBJ2-1; cdr3_nt: TGTGCCAGCAGTCTTAGCGGGGATGAGCAGTTCTTC; cdr3_aa: CASSLSGDEQFF
clone_size: -; d_call: -; v_call: TRBV11-2; j_call: TRBJ2-5; cdr3_nt: TGTGCCAGCAGACGGAGAGCCAGGGTAGGAGAGACCCAGTACTTC; cdr3_aa: CASRRRARVGETQYF
clone_size: -; d_call: TRBD2; v_call: TRBV3-1/TRBV3-2; j_call: TRBJ2-5; cdr3_nt: TGTGCCAGCAGCCCCTCCACCGGGGGGGGTAGAGAGACCCAGTACTTC; cdr3_aa: CASSPSTGGGRETQYF
clone_size: -; d_call: -; v_call: TRBV7-3; j_call: TRBJ1-6; cdr3_nt: TGTGCCAGCAGCTTAATTGGACGCGGACAGTATAATTCACCCCTCCACTTT; cdr3_aa: CASSLIGRGQYNSPLHF
clone_size: -; d_call: -; v_call: TRBV5-1; j_call: TRBJ2-3; cdr3_nt: TGCGCCAGCAGCTCCGGGACAATTCGTAGCACAGATACGCAGTATTTT; cdr3_aa: CASSSGTIRSTDTQYF
clone_size: -; d_call: TRBD1; v_call: TRBV23-1; j_call: TRBJ2-1; cdr3_nt: TGCGCCAGCAACCCAATCCTCGGACAGGGGGCATTTGTAAATGAGCAGTTCTTC; cdr3_aa: CASNPILGQGAFVNEQFF
clone_size: -; d_call: TRBD2; v_call: TRBV7-2; j_call: TRBJ2-3; cdr3_nt: TGTGCCAGCAGTCTTAAGGCGGGGGGGCCGGTTATCACAGATACGCAGTATTTT; cdr3_aa: CASSLKAGGPVITDTQYF
clone_size: -; d_call: TRBD1; v_call: TRBV5-4; j_call: TRBJ1-1; cdr3_nt: TGTGCCAGCAGCGCGGGGACAGCCGAAGCTTTCTTT; cdr3_aa: CASSAGTAEAFF
clone_size: once; d_call: -; v_call: TRBV10-1; j_call: TRBJ2-3; cdr3_nt: TGCGCCAGCAGTGAAAGAGGTTGGACTACCTTAGCAGATACGCAGTATTTT; cdr3_aa: CASSERGWTTLADTQYF
clone_size: -; d_call: TRBD1; v_call: TRBV9; j_call: TRBJ2-2; cdr3_nt: TGTGCCAACAGAGGACAGGGTTGGTCCGGGGAGCTGTTTTTT; cdr3_aa: CANRGQGWSGELFF
clone_size: -; d_call: TRBD2; v_call: TRBV7-6; j_call: TRBJ2-5; cdr3_nt: TGTGCCAGCAGCTCCTCACTAGCGGGGATCCAAGAGACCCAGTACTTC; cdr3_aa: CASSSSLAGIQETQYF
clone_size: -; d_call: -; v_call: TRBV29-1; j_call: TRBJ1-2; cdr3_nt: TGCAGCGTTGAAGATAGGGGAAACCCAAGGGGAAGGGATGGCTACACCTTC; cdr3_aa: CSVEDRGNPRGRDGYTF
clone_size: -; d_call: -; v_call: TRBV19; j_call: TRBJ1-5; cdr3_nt: TGTGCCTCATTAAATCACCAGGGAACTCAGCCCCAGCATTTT; cdr3_aa: CASLNHQGTQPQHF
clone_size: few; d_call: TRBD1; v_call: TRBV11-2; j_call: TRBJ1-3; cdr3_nt: TGTGCCAGCAGCTCAGGACAGGGGGCTTCTGGAAACACCATATATTTT; cdr3_aa: CASSSGQGASGNTIYF
clone_size: -; d_call: -; v_call: TRBV30; j_call: TRBJ2-1; cdr3_nt: TGTGCCTTACAACAGGGTGGGAGTAGGGGGAGTGAGCAGTTCTTC; cdr3_aa: CALQQGGSRGSEQFF
clone_size: once; d_call: TRBD1; v_call: TRBV19; j_call: TRBJ1-6; cdr3_nt: TGTGCCAGTACCCTGACAGGGTGGAATTCACCCCTCCACTTT; cdr3_aa: CASTLTGWNSPLHF
clone_size: -; d_call: TRBD2; v_call: TRBV9; j_call: TRBJ2-1; cdr3_nt: TGTGCCAGCAGCGTAGGAGGGTCAACTAGCGGGGGCATAGGAAATGAGCAGTTCTTC; cdr3_aa: CASSVGGSTSGGIGNEQFF
clone_size: few; d_call: -; v_call: TRBV7-6; j_call: TRBJ2-2; cdr3_nt: TGTGCCAGCAGCCCACTAGCAGCATCCGAACGCACCGGGGAGCTGTTTTTT; cdr3_aa: CASSPLAASERTGELFF
clone_size: -; d_call: -; v_call: TRBV24-1; j_call: TRBJ1-1; cdr3_nt: TGTGCCACCAGTGATTCTGACAGACTCGAAAACACTGAAGCTTTCTTT; cdr3_aa: CATSDSDRLENTEAFF
clone_size: -; d_call: -; v_call: TRBV7-9; j_call: TRBJ1-1; cdr3_nt: TGTGCCAGCAGCTTTCGCTCATCAGGGTCCACTGAAGCTTTCTTT; cdr3_aa: CASSFRSSGSTEAFF
clone_size: -; d_call: TRBD2; v_call: TRBV19; j_call: TRBJ2-5; cdr3_nt: TGTGCCAGTGCTGTTAGCGGGAGGAAAGAGACCCAGTACTTC; cdr3_aa: CASAVSGRKETQYF